This TCR beta chain was sequenced for a study of CD8 T cells in Susac syndrome. Study-wide background: Within the sequenced Susac syndrome patient group, five or six exhibited active disease and roughly 8 were in remission. Study outcomes and limitations: The study identified about sixteen and five Susac-specific public clones in total CD8+ and CD8+ TEMRA repertoires.

With respect to this clonotype: Its cognate antigen is unknown.

A quantity of roughly 0.5 to 1 ug RNA underwent reverse transcription using random hexamers. TCRdb reanalysed the immunoSEQ multiplex PCR reads using MiXCR and keeps one entry per CDR3 protein. The sample holds some 100,000 distinct CDR3 sequences; 95% are singletons and the top ten take 0.3%. CDR3 length: 17 residues. Trimming left V 0 bases short and J 6 bases short, with 20 bases between. Germline loops: CDR1 LNHNV, CDR2 YYDKDF (reference sequence). Material for sequencing was CD8+ T cells from PBMCs. The rearrangement joins TRBV15 to TRBJ1-2, with D possibly matching TRBD1 (6 bases). The clonotype comes from a human donor with Susac syndrome. CDR3 nucleotide sequence: TGTGCCACCAGCAGAGATCTCTCGGGGGCAGGATCGGATGGCTACACCTTC. Its translation: CATSRDLSGAGSDGYTF.